This T cell receptor (beta chain) was retrieved from a study of cytomegalovirus exposure and HLA in healthy donors. The overall study: Around 85 million unique TCRs from HLA-typed donors were held in an early data release. Study-wide results and caveats: TCR beta V segments were, for the most part, productive about 87% or about 30% of the time in an earlier analysis.

The PCR ran on 60 Vbeta and 13 Jbeta primers. Sequencing was performed with immunoSEQ multiplex PCR; in TCRdb, only in-frame clones are kept and a portion is missing. The sample shows some 130,000 clones, about 80% of them seen only once. Germline-derived CDR1 and CDR2 are LNHDA and SQIVND (reference sequence). The ends lost 3 bases at V and 0 bases at J; junction bases unmatched: 8. There are 18 residues in the CDR3. Donors sampled were nominally healthy, though unrecorded immune exposures were likely. This clone was seen a handful of times. The target antigen is unknown. The specimen sequenced was PBMCs. The chain employs TRBV19 and TRBJ1-5; TRBD1 aligns across 10 bases. The receptor's source is a woman between 40 and 50 years old in good health and CMV-seronegative. The CDR3 spells CASSMFGGQGDSNQPQHF. The CDR3 DNA is TGTGCCAGTAGTATGTTTGGTGGACAGGGGGATAGCAATCAGCCCCAGCATTTT.